The entry below gives a single T cell receptor beta chain sequence along with its context. No antigen is known for it. The protocol was immunoSEQ multiplex PCR, while the TCRdb copy is restricted to in-frame clones and leaves out a portion. The sample yields 250,000 to 300,000 clones, just over 85% seen once. This specimen belongs to a study of cytomegalovirus exposure and HLA in healthy donors. Overall study: A subsequent analysis stated that the 90 to 150 validation repertoires were run on the same platform as the approximately 660 first-cohort repertoires.

General study results and limits: According to a subsequent analysis, TCR clusters identified in the first cohort showed a tendency to co-occur across the approximately 120 validation repertoires. Despite most TCR sequences being rare, some public TCRs occurred in many donors. Cytomegalovirus-associated TCR beta chains were listed, numbering 164.

Trimming cost V 4 bases and J 7 bases, with 13 bases left between them. CDR1 and CDR2 from the germline V gene are SEHNR and FQNEAQ (reference sequence). The CDR3 has 14 residues. This chain connects TRBV7-9 to TRBJ1-4, with D unresolved. Specimen: PBMCs. The clonotype originates from a woman between 18 and 29 years old in good health and CMV-seronegative. The chain's CDR3 is CASSSGILGEKLFF. CDR3 in DNA: TGTGCCAGCAGCTCGGGGATTTTAGGTGAAAAACTGTTTTTT.